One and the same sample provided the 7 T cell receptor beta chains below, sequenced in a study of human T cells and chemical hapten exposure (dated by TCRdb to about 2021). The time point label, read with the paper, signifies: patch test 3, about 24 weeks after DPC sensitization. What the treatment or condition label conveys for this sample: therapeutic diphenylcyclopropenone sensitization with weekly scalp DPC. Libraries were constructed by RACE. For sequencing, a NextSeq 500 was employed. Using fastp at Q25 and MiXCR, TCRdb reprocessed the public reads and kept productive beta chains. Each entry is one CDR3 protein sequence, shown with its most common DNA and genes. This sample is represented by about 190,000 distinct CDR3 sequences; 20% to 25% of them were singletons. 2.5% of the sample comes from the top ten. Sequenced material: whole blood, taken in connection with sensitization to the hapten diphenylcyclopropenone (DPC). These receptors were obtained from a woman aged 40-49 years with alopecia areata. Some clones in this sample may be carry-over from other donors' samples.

The CDR3 bases are TGTGCCAGCAGCTTATACGCGGCGAACACCGGGGAGCTGTTTTTT. It translates to CASSLYAANTGELFF. This chain connects TRBV7-9 to TRBJ2-2; no firm D call. Trimming left V 2 bases short and J 0 bases short, with 7 bases between. The CDR3 runs 15 residues. Per the germline V gene, CDR1 is SEHNR and CDR2 is FQNEAQ (reference sequence).

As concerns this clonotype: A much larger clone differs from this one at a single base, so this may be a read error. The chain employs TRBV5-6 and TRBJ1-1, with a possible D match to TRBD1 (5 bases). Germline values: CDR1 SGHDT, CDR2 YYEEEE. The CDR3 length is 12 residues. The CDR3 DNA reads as TGTGCCGGCAGCTTGGGCAGGGAAGAAGCTTTCTTT. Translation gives CAGSLGREEAFF.

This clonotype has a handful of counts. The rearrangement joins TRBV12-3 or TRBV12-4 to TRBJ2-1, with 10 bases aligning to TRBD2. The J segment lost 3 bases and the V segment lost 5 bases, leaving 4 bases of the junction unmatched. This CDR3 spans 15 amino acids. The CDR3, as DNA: TGTGCCAGCAGTCAACTAGCGGGGATCTACAATGAGCAGTTCTTC. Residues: CASSQLAGIYNEQFF.

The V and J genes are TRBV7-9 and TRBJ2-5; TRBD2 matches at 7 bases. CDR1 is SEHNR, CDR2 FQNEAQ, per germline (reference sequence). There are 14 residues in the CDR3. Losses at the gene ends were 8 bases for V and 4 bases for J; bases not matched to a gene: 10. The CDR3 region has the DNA TGTGCCAGCCGAGGGGCTAGCGGAGGAGAGACCCAGTACTTC. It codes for CASRGASGGETQYF.

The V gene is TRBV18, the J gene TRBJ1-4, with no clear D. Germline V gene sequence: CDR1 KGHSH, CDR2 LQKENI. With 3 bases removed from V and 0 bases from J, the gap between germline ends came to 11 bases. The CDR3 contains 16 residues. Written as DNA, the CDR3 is TGTGCCAGCTCACCGAGGTCTAGCTCAACTAATGAAAAACTGTTTTTT. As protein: CASSPRSSSTNEKLFF.

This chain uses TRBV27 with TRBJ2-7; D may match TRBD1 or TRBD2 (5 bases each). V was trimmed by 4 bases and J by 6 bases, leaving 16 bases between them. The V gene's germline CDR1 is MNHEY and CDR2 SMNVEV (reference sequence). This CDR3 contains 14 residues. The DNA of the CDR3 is TGTGCCAGCAGTTCATGGGACCGAAAGGGCGAGCAGTACTTC. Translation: CASSSWDRKGEQYF.

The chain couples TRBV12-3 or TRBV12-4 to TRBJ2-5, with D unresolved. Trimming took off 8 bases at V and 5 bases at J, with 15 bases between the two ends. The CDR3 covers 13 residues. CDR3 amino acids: CASGKPERETQYF. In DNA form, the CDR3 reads TGTGCCAGCGGAAAACCGGAGCGTGAGACCCAGTACTTC.